Below, 6 T cell receptor beta chains from the same sample are listed, as sequenced in a study of long-term antiretroviral therapy in people with HIV. The assay, immunoSEQ v3.0, was run at survey level. The table came from immunoSEQ multiplex PCR; TCRdb's copy has only in-frame clones and leaves some out. Here the sample spans approximately 45,000 clones, about nine tenths being singletons. The sequences come from unsorted PBMCs, collected 0.1 years before starting antiretroviral therapy. The receptors derive from a woman between 45 and 65 years old with HIV.

The V call is TRBV6-5, the J call TRBJ1-2; weak D call: TRBD1 (5 bases). The CDR3 sequence is 15 residues long. V lost 0 bases to trimming and J lost 8 bases, with 16 bases between them. Germline V CDR1 and CDR2: MNHEY, SVGAGI. CDR3 nucleotides: TGTGCCAGCAGTTACTCGACTACGGGTCGGGGGGGCTACACCTTC. It specifies CASSYSTTGRGGYTF.

This sequence joins TRBV19 and TRBJ2-3, with 9 bases matching TRBD1. The CDR3 extends over 16 amino acids. Germline V gene lookup returns CDR1 LNHDA and CDR2 SQIVND (reference sequence). V lost 5 bases, J lost 0 bases, and 6 bases stayed unmatched. The DNA for the CDR3 is TGTGCCAGTAGTCACACCGGGACAGGGAGCACAGATACGCAGTATTTT. It encodes CASSHTGTGSTDTQYF.

The chain employs TRBV5-6 and TRBJ1-6, with TRBD1 matching 8 bases. This CDR3 has 15 amino acids. Germline values: CDR1 SGHDT, CDR2 YYEEEE. Germline trimming cut 4 bases from V and 5 bases from J; bases unmatched to any gene: 5. The CDR3 protein is CASSPQGVNNSPLHF. The DNA for the CDR3 is TGTGCCAGCAGCCCACAGGGGGTTAATAATTCACCCCTCCACTTT.

The chain uses TRBV11-2 and TRBJ1-5; perhaps TRBD1 as D (5 bases). Per the germline V gene, CDR1 is SGHAT and CDR2 is FQNNGV. The CDR3 extends over 15 amino acids. V shed 0 bases and J shed 9 bases, with 15 bases lying between them. Here the CDR3 reads CASSLDLGARGPQHF. CDR3 nucleotide sequence: TGTGCCAGCAGCTTAGATCTCGGGGCCCGGGGGCCCCAGCATTTT.

The rearrangement links TRBV27 to TRBJ2-7; a possible D gene is TRBD2 (6 bases). The CDR3 covers 14 residues. Per the germline V gene, CDR1 is MNHEY and CDR2 is SMNVEV (reference sequence). Trimming shortened V by 5 bases and J by 4 bases, and 15 bases separated the two germline ends. The CDR3, as DNA: TGTGCCAGCAGTCCCCGGTTAGGGAGGTACGAGCAGTACTTC. Encoded protein: CASSPRLGRYEQYF.

V usage is TRBV4-2 and J usage is TRBJ2-5, with 9 bases identical to TRBD1. V was pared by 3 bases and J by 5 bases, with 7 bases of the junction left unmatched. The CDR3 is 15 residues long. CDR1 and CDR2 from the germline V gene are LGHNA and YNFKEQ. This CDR3 reads CASSHYRGQGETQYF. CDR3 bases: TGTGCCAGCAGCCATTACAGGGGGCAGGGGGAGACCCAGTACTTC.